This T cell receptor (beta chain) emerged from a study of regulatory T cells in long-lasting Graves disease. Study-wide findings and caveats: Clonotypes that were public and shared totalled roughly 3,000 in persistent patients versus about a thousand in new patients.

The V gene's germline CDR1 is SGHAT and CDR2 FQNNGV. V gave up 1 base and J gave up 0 bases, with 15 bases separating them. The CDR3 loop spans 17 amino acids. As regards this clonotype: The antigen is not known.

Sample time point: persistent/refractory GD, antithyroid drugs over 5 years with positive TRAb. Preparation of the TCR library used RNA extracted from PBMCs. Combining iRepertoire HTBI primers with Arm-PCR of CDR3 regions, the authors built TCR beta libraries. MiXCR was run by TCRdb on the multiplex PCR reads, yielding one entry per CDR3 protein. Here the sample spans 360,000 or so distinct CDR3 sequences, approximately 23% being singletons. This specimen consisted of peripheral blood mononuclear cells (PBMCs), obtained when the disease was refractory, from a patient treated with antithyroid drugs. The TCR sequence derives from a woman in her thirties or forties with Graves disease. This chain connects TRBV11-2 to TRBJ1-1, with D uncertain. The CDR3 here is CASSLAFTRRMNTEAFF. CDR3 DNA sequence: TGTGCCAGCAGCTTAGCCTTTACCAGGAGGATGAACACTGAAGCTTTCTTT.